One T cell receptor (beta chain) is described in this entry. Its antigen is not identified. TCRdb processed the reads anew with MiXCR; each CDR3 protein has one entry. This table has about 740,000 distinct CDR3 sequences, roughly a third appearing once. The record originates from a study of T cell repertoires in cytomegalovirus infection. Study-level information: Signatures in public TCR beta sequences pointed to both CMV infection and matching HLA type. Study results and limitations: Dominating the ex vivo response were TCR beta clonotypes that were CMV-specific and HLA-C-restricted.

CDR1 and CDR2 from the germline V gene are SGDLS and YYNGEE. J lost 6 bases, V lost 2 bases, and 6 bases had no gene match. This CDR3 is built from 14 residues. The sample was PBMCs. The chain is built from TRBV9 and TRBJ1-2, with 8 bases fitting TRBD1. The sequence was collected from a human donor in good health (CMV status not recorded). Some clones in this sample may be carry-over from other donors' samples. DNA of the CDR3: TGTGCCAGCAGCGTTGGCAGGGGGCCAGATGGCTACACCTTC. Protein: CASSVGRGPDGYTF.